This passage covers 23 T cell receptor beta chains from one sample sequenced in a study of response to subunit inactivated influenza vaccine. TCRdb recomputed calls from the RT-PCR reads with MiXCR, one row per CDR3 protein. The table shows 710,000 or so distinct CDR3 sequences, with approximately 14% occurring only once. This sample comprised PBMCs from blood, obtained about 11 days after vaccination. The receptor set was obtained from a man over 45 who received an inactivated influenza vaccine.

This clonotype came up a few times. V and J are TRBV18 and TRBJ2-1; 9 nucleotides align to TRBD2. CDR1 is KGHSH and CDR2 is LQKENI in the germline V gene. V lost 6 bases, J lost 0 bases, and 12 bases stayed unmatched. There are 18 residues in the CDR3. The CDR3 spells CASSSSINSGSSYNEQFF. CDR3 nucleotides: TGTGCCAGCTCCTCCTCGATTAATAGCGGGAGCTCCTACAATGAGCAGTTCTTC.

The chain links TRBV5-1 to TRBJ2-1, with TRBD2 matching over 9 bases. The CDR3 extends over 15 amino acids. The V segment lost 5 bases and the J segment 7 bases; nucleotides outside the gene matches: 10. The germline gives CDR1 SGHRS, CDR2 YFSETQ. Written as DNA, the CDR3 is TGCGCCAGCAGAATTAGCGGGAGCGTGGGAAATGAGCAGTTCTTC. This encodes CASRISGSVGNEQFF.

This sequence joins TRBV9 and TRBJ2-1; 12 bases line up with TRBD2. CDR1 SGDLS and CDR2 YYNGEE come from the germline V gene. V trimming: 6 bases; J trimming: 5 bases; junction bases outside the gene matches: 6. This CDR3 has 15 residues. The CDR3 region is CASTTSGSGHNEQFF. The CDR3 DNA reads TGTGCCAGCACGACTAGCGGGAGCGGCCACAATGAGCAGTTCTTC.

This clonotype was detected only a few times. The gene calls are TRBV6-2 or TRBV6-3 and TRBJ1-6; the D gene is possibly TRBD1 (6 bases). Between the trimmed V and J ends, which lost 8 bases and 9 bases, there was a span of 14 bases. Germline-derived CDR1 and CDR2 are MNHEY and SVGEGT. The length of the CDR3 is 13 residues. Written as DNA, the CDR3 is TGTGCCAGCCAGGGGACCGCGACTTCACCCCTCCACTTT. Amino acids: CASQGTATSPLHF.

The chain carries TRBV25-1 and TRBJ2-7; D could derive from TRBD1 or TRBD2 (5 bases each). V shed 7 bases and J shed 1 base, with 14 bases lying between them. Germline CDR1 is MGHDK and CDR2 is SYGVNS. The CDR3 spans 14 residues. The CDR3 nucleotides are TGTGCCAGCAACGACTGGGACGGGTCCTACGAGCAGTACTTC. This encodes CASNDWDGSYEQYF.

This clonotype was observed a handful of times. The rearrangement links TRBV7-9 to TRBJ1-1; D gene ambiguous. The CDR3 spans 12 residues. Germline V lookup: CDR1 SEHNR, CDR2 FQNEAQ (reference sequence). Trimming took 5 bases from V and 6 from J, leaving 10 bases between them. The CDR3, as DNA: TGTGCCAGCAGCCCCCGATCCGCTGAAGCTTTCTTT. Residues: CASSPRSAEAFF.

The CDR3 reads CASSLSGGGYSEQFF. In DNA, the CDR3 is TGTGCCAGCAGTTTGTCGGGGGGGGGATATTCTGAGCAGTTCTTC. The chain uses TRBV12-3 or TRBV12-4 and TRBJ2-1; 8 bases match TRBD2. The CDR3 length is 15 residues. J was trimmed by 9 bases and V by 3 bases; bases with no gene match: 10.

This clonotype was detected only a few times. The gene calls are TRBV20-1 and TRBJ2-5; D is undetermined. This CDR3 spans 14 amino acids. Trimming removed 0 bases from V and 1 base from J, with 9 bases in between. The germline gives CDR1 DFQATT, CDR2 SNEGSKA (reference sequence). The CDR3 nucleotides read TGCAGTGCTAGAGATGGGTCAGGCCAAGAGACCCAGTACTTC. It specifies CSARDGSGQETQYF.

This clonotype was seen ten or more times. The chain recombines TRBV12-3 or TRBV12-4 with TRBJ2-3; D not resolved. The CDR3 has 12 residues. Between the trimmed V and J ends, which lost 5 bases and 6 bases, there was a span of 9 bases. The chain's CDR3 is CASSPVGDTQYF. CDR3 coding DNA: TGTGCCAGCAGTCCCGTAGGGGATACGCAGTATTTT.

This clonotype was observed a handful of times. The CDR3 loop reads CASSPSNLGEQFF. The CDR3 DNA sequence: TGTGCCAGCAGCCCTTCCAATTTAGGAGAGCAGTTCTTC. This sequence joins TRBV4-2 and TRBJ2-1; D not resolved. Trimming took 4 bases from V and 10 from J, leaving 14 bases between them. Per the germline V gene, CDR1 is LGHNA and CDR2 is YNFKEQ. The CDR3 is made up of 13 amino acids.

This clonotype has more than one count but fewer than ten. The chain carries TRBV9 and TRBJ2-3; TRBD1 matches at 9 bases. The CDR3 is 15 residues long. V was clipped by 3 bases and J by 8 bases; unmatched bases: 10. Looked up from germline, CDR1 is SGDLS and CDR2 is YYNGEE. This chain's CDR3 is CASSERPGQGVTQYF. The DNA for the CDR3 is TGTGCCAGCAGCGAGCGACCGGGACAGGGAGTTACGCAGTATTTT.

The chain uses TRBV23-1 and TRBJ2-4; D perhaps matches TRBD1 (6 bases). TRBV23-1 is placed among ORFs of uncertain function. V lost 8 bases and J lost 0, with 17 bases in between. This CDR3 is 16 amino acids long. The CDR3: CASSSQGSVAKNIQYF. Written as DNA, the CDR3 is TGCGCCAGCTCTTCTCAGGGGTCCGTAGCCAAAAACATTCAGTACTTC.

The V call is TRBV29-1, the J call TRBJ2-1; 9 bases are shared with TRBD2. Germline V gene lookup returns CDR1 SQVTM and CDR2 ANQGSEA. V was clipped by 6 bases and J by 0 bases; unmatched bases: 12. CDR3 size: 17 residues. The CDR3 here is CSVIWASGIPSYNEQFF. Written as DNA, the CDR3 is TGCAGCGTGATCTGGGCTAGCGGGATACCCTCCTACAATGAGCAGTTCTTC.

This clonotype appeared many times. The V and J genes are TRBV7-2 and TRBJ2-7; D uncertain. V was cut by 6 bases and J by 4 bases, with 10 bases left in between. The CDR3 runs 12 residues. Germline V gene sequence: CDR1 SGHTA, CDR2 FQGNSA. The CDR3 here is CASRDPRYEQYF. In nucleotides, the CDR3 is TGTGCCAGCAGAGACCCTAGATACGAGCAGTACTTC.

Only a few counts were recorded for this clonotype. The chain combines TRBV9 with TRBJ2-1, with 7 positions matching TRBD2. The junction had 9 bases not matched to a gene; V was cut back by 2 bases and J by 4 bases. CDR3 size: 16 residues. The germline V gene encodes CDR1 SGDLS and CDR2 YYNGEE. The CDR3 coding sequence is TGTGCCAGCAGCGTGTCCTTTAGCGGGCAGTACAATGAGCAGTTCTTC. Protein: CASSVSFSGQYNEQFF.

CDR3 nucleotides: TGCGCCAGCAGGGGCAGAACGGAAGGCTACACCTTC. This gives the protein CASRGRTEGYTF. This sequence joins TRBV5-1 and TRBJ1-2; D is ambiguous. Germline V CDR1 and CDR2: SGHRS, YFSETQ. The CDR3 is made up of 12 amino acids. V was cut by 5 bases and J by 8 bases, with 13 bases left in between.

There are many counts of this clonotype. The J gene is TRBJ2-1, the V gene TRBV20-1, with D hard to call. The CDR3 length is 13 residues. Trimming stripped 1 base from V and 4 bases from J, with 8 bases between. Germline V gene data show CDR1 as DFQATT and CDR2 as SNEGSKA (reference sequence). The CDR3 loop is CSARGVVYNEQFF. Written as DNA, the CDR3 is TGCAGTGCTAGAGGGGTGGTTTACAATGAGCAGTTCTTC.

This clonotype occurred a few times. The rearrangement joins TRBV5-1 to TRBJ1-5, with D maybe TRBD1 (5 bases). CDR3 size: 15 residues. V was trimmed by 0 bases and J by 6 bases, leaving 13 bases between them. Germline V lookup: CDR1 SGHRS, CDR2 YFSETQ. In nucleotides, the CDR3 is TGCGCCAGCAGCTTGGATGGGAGAGGGGCTCAGCCCCAGCATTTT. It yields the protein CASSLDGRGAQPQHF.

This clonotype was recorded a few times. The chain links TRBV10-1 to TRBJ2-3; D gene ambiguous. The CDR3 is 12 amino acids. Trimming stripped 5 bases from V and 8 bases from J, with 11 bases between. Germline CDR1 is WNHNN and CDR2 is SYGVQD (reference sequence). CDR3 bases: TGCGCCAGCAGTCGGACGGCTACTACGCAGTATTTT. Translated: CASSRTATTQYF.

The genes are TRBV24-1 and TRBJ1-1; no definite D call. The CDR3 is 14 residues long. V was clipped by 4 bases and J by 5 bases, with 13 bases between them. Looked up from germline, CDR1 is KGHDR and CDR2 is SFDVKD. The CDR3 sequence: CATSENGRSTEAFF. Written as DNA, the CDR3 is TGTGCCACCAGTGAGAACGGACGGAGTACTGAAGCTTTCTTT.

This clonotype has a count of ten or more. The chain combines TRBV20-1 with TRBJ2-7, with 8 positions matching TRBD2. With V trimmed by 5 bases and J by 0 bases, 3 bases remained unmatched. This CDR3 contains 13 residues. The germline V gene encodes CDR1 DFQATT and CDR2 SNEGSKA (reference sequence). The CDR3 spells CSARSGSSYEQYF. CDR3 DNA: TGCAGTGCTCGAAGCGGGAGCTCCTACGAGCAGTACTTC.

A few counts support this clonotype. The rearrangement links TRBV7-2 to TRBJ2-7, with unresolved D. The ends were cut back, 2 bases at V and 3 bases at J, with 14 bases in the middle. Germline CDR1 is SGHTA and CDR2 is FQGNSA. CDR3 length: 15 amino acids. CDR3 region: CASSLMQDVLYEQYF. As DNA, the CDR3 is TGTGCCAGCAGCTTAATGCAGGACGTGCTCTACGAGCAGTACTTC.

The gene calls are TRBV11-3 and TRBJ1-6; 7 nucleotides match TRBD1. This CDR3 comprises 16 residues. Losses at the gene ends were 6 bases for V and 1 base for J; bases not matched to a gene: 6. Germline V lookup: CDR1 SGHNT, CDR2 YENEEA. The CDR3 spells CASSQRTGSYNSPLHF. DNA of the CDR3: TGTGCCAGCAGTCAGAGGACAGGATCCTATAATTCACCCCTCCACTTT.